A selection of T cell receptor beta chains follows, all from one sample in a study of Graves' ophthalmopathy and Graves' hyperthyroidism. TCRdb re-called the multiplex PCR reads through MiXCR, storing one row per CDR3 protein. The table has roughly 500,000 distinct CDR3 sequences, 13% to 15% seen once; the top ten hold 8% to 10%. The sample taken for sequencing was blood. These receptor sequences come from a woman aged 25 to 45 with Graves' ophthalmopathy. Each CDR3 is given with its conserved first and last residue. D genes are given only for firm matches. Clone size is shown for a subset of rows, as once, few, many or a class of expanded clone.

v_gene: TRBV5-1
abundance: many
d_gene: TRBD1
j_gene: TRBJ1-5
CDR3nt: TGCGCCAGCAGCCCCGGACAGGGGGACGGTCAGCCCCAGCATTTT
CDR3aa: CASSPGQGDGQPQHF

v_gene: TRBV2
abundance: many
d_gene: .
j_gene: TRBJ2-5
CDR3nt: TGTGCCAGCAGGCTAGAAGAGACCCAGTACTTC
CDR3aa: CASRLEETQYF

v_gene: TRBV15
abundance: .
d_gene: .
j_gene: TRBJ1-1
CDR3nt: TGTGCCACCAGCCCCACAGTGAACACTGAAGCTTTCTTT
CDR3aa: CATSPTVNTEAFF

v_gene: TRBV10-3
abundance: many
d_gene: .
j_gene: TRBJ2-5
CDR3nt: TGTGCCATCAAGGAATGGGCGGACAGCCAAGAGACCCAGTACTTC
CDR3aa: CAIKEWADSQETQYF

v_gene: TRBV3-1
abundance: .
d_gene: .
j_gene: TRBJ2-7
CDR3nt: TGTGCCAGCAGCCAAGATAGGGTCTCCTACGAGCAGTACTTC
CDR3aa: CASSQDRVSYEQYF

v_gene: TRBV20-1
abundance: many
d_gene: TRBD1
j_gene: TRBJ2-7
CDR3nt: TGCAGTGCGTACAGGGGAATCGGGTACGAGCAGTACTTC
CDR3aa: CSAYRGIGYEQYF

v_gene: TRBV6-5
abundance: many
d_gene: .
j_gene: TRBJ2-5
CDR3nt: TGTGCCAGCAGCCCCCGCGTCCAAGAGACCCAGTACTTC
CDR3aa: CASSPRVQETQYF

v_gene: TRBV6-5
abundance: .
d_gene: .
j_gene: TRBJ1-6
CDR3nt: TGTGCCAGCAGTTACCGGCAGGGATGGGGGTCACCCCTCCACTTT
CDR3aa: CASSYRQGWGSPLHF

v_gene: TRBV2
abundance: few
d_gene: TRBD1
j_gene: TRBJ1-4
CDR3nt: TGTGCCAGCAGTGGATATGACAGGGGAGGTAATGAAAAACTGTTTTTT
CDR3aa: CASSGYDRGGNEKLFF

v_gene: TRBV20-1
abundance: many
d_gene: .
j_gene: TRBJ2-7
CDR3nt: TGCAGTGCTAGAGGTGGGGGCGAAAACGAGCAGTACTTC
CDR3aa: CSARGGGENEQYF

v_gene: TRBV20-1
abundance: many
d_gene: .
j_gene: TRBJ2-6
CDR3nt: TGCAGTGCCCCCGGGAACTCTGGGGCCAACGTCCTGACTTTC
CDR3aa: CSAPGNSGANVLTF

v_gene: TRBV27
abundance: many
d_gene: TRBD1
j_gene: TRBJ1-1
CDR3nt: TGTGCCAGCAGCTCACAGGGGGGACCTGAAGCTTTCTTT
CDR3aa: CASSSQGGPEAFF

v_gene: TRBV11-2
abundance: many
d_gene: .
j_gene: TRBJ1-2
CDR3nt: TGTGCCAGCAGCCCCACTAGGCGGACAGTAGCTAACTATGGCTACACCTTC
CDR3aa: CASSPTRRTVANYGYTF

v_gene: TRBV30
abundance: many
d_gene: .
j_gene: TRBJ1-3
CDR3nt: TGTGCCTGGAGTCACGGGACGTCTGGAAACACCATATATTTT
CDR3aa: CAWSHGTSGNTIYF

v_gene: TRBV28
abundance: many
d_gene: TRBD2
j_gene: TRBJ2-7
CDR3nt: TGTGCCAGCAGCCTGACTAGCGGGGCCTCCTACGAGCAGTACTTC
CDR3aa: CASSLTSGASYEQYF

v_gene: TRBV6-1
abundance: many
d_gene: .
j_gene: TRBJ2-7
CDR3nt: TGTGCCAGCAGAAACAGGGTCTACGAGCAGTACTTC
CDR3aa: CASRNRVYEQYF

v_gene: TRBV11-2
abundance: few
d_gene: .
j_gene: TRBJ2-3
CDR3nt: TGTGCCAGCAGCTTCACGGGCACTAGCACAGATACGCAGTATTTT
CDR3aa: CASSFTGTSTDTQYF

v_gene: TRBV12-3/TRBV12-4
abundance: few
d_gene: .
j_gene: TRBJ2-2
CDR3nt: TGTGCCAGCAGTTTTTCCAGGCCGCCCCCCGGGGAGCTGTTTTTT
CDR3aa: CASSFSRPPPGELFF

v_gene: TRBV6-5
abundance: many
d_gene: .
j_gene: TRBJ1-2
CDR3nt: TGTGCCAGCAGTAACAGGAATGGAGGCTACACCTTC
CDR3aa: CASSNRNGGYTF

v_gene: TRBV30
abundance: few
d_gene: .
j_gene: TRBJ1-1
CDR3nt: TGTGCCTGGAGTGCCCGGGGGATGAACACTGAAGCTTTCTTT
CDR3aa: CAWSARGMNTEAFF

v_gene: TRBV27
abundance: few
d_gene: .
j_gene: TRBJ2-2
CDR3nt: TGTGCCAGCAGTTTGAGGGCAGGGCAAAACACCGGGGAGCTGTTTTTT
CDR3aa: CASSLRAGQNTGELFF

v_gene: TRBV28
abundance: once
d_gene: TRBD2
j_gene: TRBJ2-7
CDR3nt: TGTGCCAGCAAGGGGGTACTAGCGGGAGGGCCCTCCTACGAGCAGTACTTC
CDR3aa: CASKGVLAGGPSYEQYF

v_gene: TRBV6-5
abundance: many
d_gene: TRBD2
j_gene: TRBJ2-7
CDR3nt: TGTGCCAGCAGTTACTCGTTGAGCGGGACCTCCTACGAGCAGTACTTC
CDR3aa: CASSYSLSGTSYEQYF

v_gene: TRBV14
abundance: many
d_gene: TRBD2
j_gene: TRBJ2-5
CDR3nt: TGTGCCAGCAGCCAAGGACCGGGACTACAAGAGACCCAGTACTTC
CDR3aa: CASSQGPGLQETQYF

v_gene: TRBV6-1
abundance: few
d_gene: .
j_gene: TRBJ2-4
CDR3nt: TGTGCCGGCAGTAAGGTGACAGCGCAGTACTTC
CDR3aa: CAGSKVTAQYF

v_gene: TRBV5-1
abundance: many
d_gene: .
j_gene: TRBJ2-7
CDR3nt: TGCGCCAGCAGCAAGGATGCGGGAAATCCCTACGAGCAGTACTTC
CDR3aa: CASSKDAGNPYEQYF

v_gene: TRBV24-1
abundance: many
d_gene: TRBD1
j_gene: TRBJ1-5
CDR3nt: TGTACCACCAGTGCTGCAGGGGGAGGTCAGCCCCAGCATTTT
CDR3aa: CTTSAAGGGQPQHF

v_gene: TRBV5-1
abundance: many
d_gene: TRBD1
j_gene: TRBJ2-7
CDR3nt: TGCGCCAGCAGCGCACGGACAGGGGGCTACGAGCAGTACTTC
CDR3aa: CASSARTGGYEQYF

v_gene: TRBV10-2
abundance: .
d_gene: .
j_gene: TRBJ1-1
CDR3nt: TGCGCCAGCAGCGCTTTTGTGGGTGAAGCTTTCTTT
CDR3aa: CASSAFVGEAFF

v_gene: TRBV20-1
abundance: .
d_gene: TRBD1
j_gene: TRBJ1-5
CDR3nt: TGCAGTGCTAGAGATTTCGGGGGGGACAGGGGGCTTCAGCCCCAGCATTTT
CDR3aa: CSARDFGGDRGLQPQHF

v_gene: TRBV28
abundance: many
d_gene: .
j_gene: TRBJ2-6
CDR3nt: TGTGCCAGCAGTCCAATCTCCAGGGCTGGGGCCAACGTCCTGACTTTC
CDR3aa: CASSPISRAGANVLTF

v_gene: TRBV6-1
abundance: many
d_gene: .
j_gene: TRBJ1-1
CDR3nt: TGTGCCAGCAGTCCCATCTCGAGGGACACTGAAGCTTTCTTT
CDR3aa: CASSPISRDTEAFF

v_gene: TRBV19
abundance: many
d_gene: .
j_gene: TRBJ1-1
CDR3nt: TGTGCCATTGACCCCACGAGATCGGCAGGGGATGTGGGGGCTTTCTTT
CDR3aa: CAIDPTRSAGDVGAFF

v_gene: TRBV6-1
abundance: many
d_gene: .
j_gene: TRBJ1-1
CDR3nt: TGTGCCAGCAGTGAACAACTGGAACTTGAAGCTTTCTTT
CDR3aa: CASSEQLELEAFF

v_gene: TRBV19
abundance: many
d_gene: .
j_gene: TRBJ1-5
CDR3nt: TGTGCCAGTAGTTTCCCGACAGGTCATAGCAATCAGCCCCAGCATTTT
CDR3aa: CASSFPTGHSNQPQHF

v_gene: TRBV7-2
abundance: many
d_gene: .
j_gene: TRBJ2-5
CDR3nt: TGTGCCAGCAGCTCCGGGACTGTGAGAACATTGACCCAGTACTTC
CDR3aa: CASSSGTVRTLTQYF

v_gene: TRBV28
abundance: many
d_gene: TRBD1
j_gene: TRBJ1-6
CDR3nt: TGTGCCAGCAGTGTGAGAGGACAGGGCTCCCTCCACTTT
CDR3aa: CASSVRGQGSLHF

v_gene: TRBV19
abundance: many
d_gene: TRBD1
j_gene: TRBJ1-2
CDR3nt: TGTGCCAGCGACCCTACAGGGGGACCACCCTATGGCTACACCTTC
CDR3aa: CASDPTGGPPYGYTF

v_gene: TRBV3-1
abundance: many
d_gene: .
j_gene: TRBJ2-5
CDR3nt: TGTGCCAGCACCGACCGGCAAGAGACCCAGTACTTC
CDR3aa: CASTDRQETQYF

v_gene: TRBV4-1
abundance: many
d_gene: .
j_gene: TRBJ1-3
CDR3nt: TGCGCCAGCAGCCCGAGAAACGATGGAAACACCATATATTTT
CDR3aa: CASSPRNDGNTIYF

v_gene: TRBV20-1
abundance: many
d_gene: .
j_gene: TRBJ2-2
CDR3nt: TGCAGTGCCAGTCCCCATACCGGGGAGCTGTTTTTT
CDR3aa: CSASPHTGELFF

v_gene: TRBV27
abundance: many
d_gene: .
j_gene: TRBJ1-2
CDR3nt: TGTGCCAGCAGTGTCAGGGATGGCTATGGCTACACCTTC
CDR3aa: CASSVRDGYGYTF